What follows is one T cell receptor (beta chain) and its context. Its cognate antigen is unknown. This specimen belongs to a study of cytomegalovirus exposure and HLA in healthy donors. From germline, CDR1 is SGHRS and CDR2 YFSETQ. The length of the CDR3 is 15 residues. V lost 4 bases to trimming and J lost 5 bases; unmatched junction nucleotides: 8. PCR amplification relied on 60 Vbeta primers (plus 13 Jbeta primers). Produced via immunoSEQ multiplex PCR; TCRdb's table is partial and in-frame only. The sample has about 120,000 clones; 75% to 90% are singletons. Study-wide results and limits: Trimming of TCR beta V- and J-genes showed a link, identified in a later analysis, to a missense DCLRE1C variant. A list of approximately 150 TCR beta chains associated with cytomegalovirus was given. A later analysis reportedly found that, within productive TCRs, an Asian-associated ancestry cluster had fewer N-insertions than the mean observed across the approximately 700 donors. As immune exposure information, only CMV serostatus was available.

The chain uses TRBV5-1 and TRBJ2-5; TRBD1 aligns across 10 bases. Sequencing input: PBMCs. The sequence came from a man under 40 in good health and CMV-seronegative. The CDR3 sequence is CASSRLGQGTETQYF. CDR3 nucleotides: TGCGCCAGCAGCCGACTGGGACAGGGGACCGAGACCCAGTACTTC.